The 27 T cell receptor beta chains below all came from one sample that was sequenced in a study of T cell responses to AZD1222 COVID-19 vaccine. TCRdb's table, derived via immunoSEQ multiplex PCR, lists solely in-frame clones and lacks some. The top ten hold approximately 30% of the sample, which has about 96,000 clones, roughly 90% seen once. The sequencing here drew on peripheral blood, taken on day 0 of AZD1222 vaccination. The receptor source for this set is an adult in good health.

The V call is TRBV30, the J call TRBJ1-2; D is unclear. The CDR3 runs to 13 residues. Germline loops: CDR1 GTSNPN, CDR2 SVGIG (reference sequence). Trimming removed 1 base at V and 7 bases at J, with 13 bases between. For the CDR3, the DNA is TGTGCCTGGAGTGGGGTGGGTCCCCCTGGCTACACCTTC. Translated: CAWSGVGPPGYTF.

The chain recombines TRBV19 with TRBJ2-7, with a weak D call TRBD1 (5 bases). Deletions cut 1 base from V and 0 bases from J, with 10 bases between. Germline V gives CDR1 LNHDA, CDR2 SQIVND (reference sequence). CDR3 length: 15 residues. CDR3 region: CASSIGGHFSYEQYF. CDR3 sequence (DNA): TGTGCCAGTAGTATAGGGGGCCATTTCTCCTACGAGCAGTACTTC.

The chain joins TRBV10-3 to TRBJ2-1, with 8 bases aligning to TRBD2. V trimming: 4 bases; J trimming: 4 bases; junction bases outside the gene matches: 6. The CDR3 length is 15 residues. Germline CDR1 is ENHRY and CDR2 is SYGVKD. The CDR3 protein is CAISAETSAYNEQFF. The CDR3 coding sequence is TGTGCCATCAGTGCAGAGACTAGCGCTTACAATGAGCAGTTCTTC.

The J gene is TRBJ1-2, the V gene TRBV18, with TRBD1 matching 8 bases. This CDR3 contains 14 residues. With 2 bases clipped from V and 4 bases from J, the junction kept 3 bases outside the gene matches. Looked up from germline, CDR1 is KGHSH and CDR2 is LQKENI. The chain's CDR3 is CASSPGTGPYGYTF. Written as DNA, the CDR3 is TGTGCCAGCTCACCAGGGACAGGCCCCTATGGCTACACCTTC.

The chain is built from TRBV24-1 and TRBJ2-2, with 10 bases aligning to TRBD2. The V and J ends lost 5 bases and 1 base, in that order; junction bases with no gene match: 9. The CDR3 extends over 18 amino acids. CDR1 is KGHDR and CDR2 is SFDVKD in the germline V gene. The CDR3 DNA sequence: TGTGCCACCAGTGGGGAGTGGGGACTAGCGCGGAACACCGGGGAGCTGTTTTTT. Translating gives CATSGEWGLARNTGELFF.

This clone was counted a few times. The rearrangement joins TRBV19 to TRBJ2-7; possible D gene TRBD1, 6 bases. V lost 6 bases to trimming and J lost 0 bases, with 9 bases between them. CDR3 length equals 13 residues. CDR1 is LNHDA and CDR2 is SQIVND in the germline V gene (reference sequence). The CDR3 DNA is TGTGCCAGTAGCCGACAGGACTCCTACGAGCAGTACTTC. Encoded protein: CASSRQDSYEQYF.

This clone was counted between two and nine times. CDR3 protein: CASSSSRDRGNTGELFF. Here the CDR3 DNA reads TGTGCCAGCTCATCCTCCCGGGACAGGGGGAACACCGGGGAGCTGTTTTTT. The chain carries TRBV18 and TRBJ2-2; 10 positions match TRBD1. There are 17 residues in the CDR3. J lost 1 base, V lost 5 bases, and 7 bases had no gene match. Germline V gene lookup returns CDR1 KGHSH and CDR2 LQKENI.

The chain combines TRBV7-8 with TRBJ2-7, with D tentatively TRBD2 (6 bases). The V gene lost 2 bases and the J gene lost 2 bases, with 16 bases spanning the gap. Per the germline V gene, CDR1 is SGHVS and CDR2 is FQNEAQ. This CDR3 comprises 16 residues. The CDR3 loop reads CASSLRRDRPAYEQYF. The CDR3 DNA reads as TGTGCCAGCAGCTTAAGGAGGGACCGCCCGGCCTACGAGCAGTACTTC.

In DNA form, the CDR3 reads TGTGCCAGCACCCGGGGTAGCGGGAGCTCCTACAATGAGCAGTTCTTC. Translated: CASTRGSGSSYNEQFF. The chain carries TRBV7-3 and TRBJ2-1; 9 positions match TRBD2. This CDR3 contains 16 residues. CDR1 is SGHTA, CDR2 FQGTGA, per germline. V shed 7 bases, J shed 0 bases, and the junction held 7 bases outside the gene matches.

Here the CDR3 reads CASSHRGIGNTIYF. For the CDR3, the DNA is TGTGCCAGCAGCCACCGGGGAATTGGAAACACCATATATTTT. This chain uses TRBV11-3 with TRBJ1-3; D not certain. The ends were cut back, 5 bases at V and 3 bases at J, with 11 bases in the middle. The length of the CDR3 is 14 residues. Germline-derived CDR1 and CDR2 are SGHNT and YENEEA.

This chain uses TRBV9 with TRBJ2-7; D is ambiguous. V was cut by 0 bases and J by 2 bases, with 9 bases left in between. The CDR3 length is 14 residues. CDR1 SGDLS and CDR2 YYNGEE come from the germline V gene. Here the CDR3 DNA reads TGTGCCAGCAGCGTAGCGGTATACACCTACGAGCAGTACTTC. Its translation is CASSVAVYTYEQYF.

The CDR3 DNA sequence: TGTGCCAGTAGTATAGCCCCCCCCCGGCCTCGGGTCGGCTATGGCTACACCTTC. Protein product: CASSIAPPRPRVGYGYTF. This sequence joins TRBV19 and TRBJ1-2; D is ambiguous. Germline CDR1 reads LNHDA; CDR2 reads SQIVND (reference sequence). V lost 1 base to trimming and J lost 4 bases, with 22 bases between them. This CDR3 has 18 residues.

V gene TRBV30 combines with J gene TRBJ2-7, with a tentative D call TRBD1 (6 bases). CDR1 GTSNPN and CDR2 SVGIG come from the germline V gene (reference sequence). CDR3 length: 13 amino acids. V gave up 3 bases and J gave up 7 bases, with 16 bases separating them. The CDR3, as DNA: TGTGCCTGGAGCGGGGACATCGTGGGGGAGCAGTACTTC. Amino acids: CAWSGDIVGEQYF.

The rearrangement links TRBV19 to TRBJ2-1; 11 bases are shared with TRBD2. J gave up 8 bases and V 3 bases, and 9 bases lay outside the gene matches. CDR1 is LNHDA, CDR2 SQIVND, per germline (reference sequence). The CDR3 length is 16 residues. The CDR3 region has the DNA TGTGCCAGTAGTATGGGGGGGACTAGCGGTGAGGATGAGCAGTTCTTC. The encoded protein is CASSMGGTSGEDEQFF.

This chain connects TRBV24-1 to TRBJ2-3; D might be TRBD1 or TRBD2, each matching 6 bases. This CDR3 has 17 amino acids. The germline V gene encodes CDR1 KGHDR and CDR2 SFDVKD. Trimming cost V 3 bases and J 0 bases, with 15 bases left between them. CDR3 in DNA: TGTGCCACCAGTGATGGGGGCAAGGGGACTAGCACAGATACGCAGTATTTT. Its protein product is CATSDGGKGTSTDTQYF.

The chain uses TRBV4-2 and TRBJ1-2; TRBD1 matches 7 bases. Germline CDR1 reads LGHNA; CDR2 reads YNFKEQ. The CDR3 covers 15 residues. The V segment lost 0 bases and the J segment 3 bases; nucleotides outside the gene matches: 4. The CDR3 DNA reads TGTGCCAGCAGCCAAGATTTAGGGGGCGACTATGGCTACACCTTC. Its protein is CASSQDLGGDYGYTF.

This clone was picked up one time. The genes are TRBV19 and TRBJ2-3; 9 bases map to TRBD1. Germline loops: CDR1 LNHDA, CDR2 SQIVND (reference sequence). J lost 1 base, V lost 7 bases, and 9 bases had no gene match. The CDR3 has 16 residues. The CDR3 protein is CASTTTNRGRTDTQYF. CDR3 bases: TGTGCCAGTACCACCACGAACAGGGGGCGCACAGATACGCAGTATTTT.

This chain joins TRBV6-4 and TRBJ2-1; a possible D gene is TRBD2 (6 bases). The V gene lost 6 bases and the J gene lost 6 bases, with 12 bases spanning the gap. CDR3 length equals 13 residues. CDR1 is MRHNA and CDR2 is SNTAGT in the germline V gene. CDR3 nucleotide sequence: TGTGCCAGCAGCCGGGAGTGGCGCAATGAGCAGTTCTTC. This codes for CASSREWRNEQFF.

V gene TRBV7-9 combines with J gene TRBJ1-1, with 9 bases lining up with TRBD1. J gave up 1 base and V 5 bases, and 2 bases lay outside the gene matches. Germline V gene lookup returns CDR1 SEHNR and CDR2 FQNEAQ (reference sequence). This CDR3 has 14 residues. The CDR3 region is CASSTGQGNTEAFF. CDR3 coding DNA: TGTGCCAGCAGCACGGGACAGGGGAACACTGAAGCTTTCTTT.

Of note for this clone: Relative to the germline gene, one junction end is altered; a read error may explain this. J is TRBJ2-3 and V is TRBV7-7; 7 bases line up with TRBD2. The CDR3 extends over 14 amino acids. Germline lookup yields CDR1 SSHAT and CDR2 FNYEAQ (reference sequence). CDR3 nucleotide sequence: TGTGCTAGCAGCTTCGGACTAGGGTCGGATACGCAGTATTTT. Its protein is CASSFGLGSDTQYF.

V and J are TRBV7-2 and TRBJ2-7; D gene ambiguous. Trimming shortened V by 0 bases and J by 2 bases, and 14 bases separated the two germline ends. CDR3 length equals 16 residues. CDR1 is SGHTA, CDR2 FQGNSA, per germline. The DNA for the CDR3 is TGTGCCAGCAGCTTAGCACCCCGACGGTCAGCCTACGAGCAGTACTTC. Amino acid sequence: CASSLAPRRSAYEQYF.

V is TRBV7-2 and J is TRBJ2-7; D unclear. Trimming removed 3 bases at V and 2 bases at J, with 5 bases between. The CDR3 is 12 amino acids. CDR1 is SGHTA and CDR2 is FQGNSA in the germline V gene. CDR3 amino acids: CASSFIPYEQYF. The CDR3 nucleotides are TGTGCCAGCAGCTTTATCCCCTACGAGCAGTACTTC.

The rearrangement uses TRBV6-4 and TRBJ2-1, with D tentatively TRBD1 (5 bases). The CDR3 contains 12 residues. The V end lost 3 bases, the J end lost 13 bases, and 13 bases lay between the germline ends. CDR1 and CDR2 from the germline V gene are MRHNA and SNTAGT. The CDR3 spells CASSENSGPQFF. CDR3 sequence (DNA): TGTGCCAGCAGTGAGAATTCAGGGCCTCAGTTCTTC.

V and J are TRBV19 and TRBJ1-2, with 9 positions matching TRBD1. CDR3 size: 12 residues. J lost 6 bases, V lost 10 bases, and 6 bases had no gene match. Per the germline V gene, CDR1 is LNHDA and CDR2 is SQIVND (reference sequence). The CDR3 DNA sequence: TGTGCCACTGGGGACAGGGAAGATGGCTACACCTTC. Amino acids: CATGDREDGYTF.

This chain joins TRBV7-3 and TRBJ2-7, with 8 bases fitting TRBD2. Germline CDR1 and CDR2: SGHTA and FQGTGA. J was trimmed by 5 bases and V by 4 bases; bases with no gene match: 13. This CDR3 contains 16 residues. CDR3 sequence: CASSSRPSGSGDEQYF. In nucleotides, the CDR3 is TGTGCCAGCAGCTCCCGCCCCAGCGGGAGTGGCGACGAGCAGTACTTC.

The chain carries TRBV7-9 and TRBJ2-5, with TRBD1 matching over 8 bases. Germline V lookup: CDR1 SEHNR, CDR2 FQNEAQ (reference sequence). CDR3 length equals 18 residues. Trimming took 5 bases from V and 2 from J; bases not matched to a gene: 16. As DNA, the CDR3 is TGTGCCAGCAGCGCCCCCCCGTGGTATCGGACAGGGCAAGAGACCCAGTACTTC. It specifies CASSAPPWYRTGQETQYF. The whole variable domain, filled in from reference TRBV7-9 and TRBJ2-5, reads DTGVSQNPRHKITKRGQNVTFRCDPISEHNRLYWYRQTLGQGPEFLTYFQNEAQLEKSRLLSDRFSAERPKGSFSTLEIQRTEQGDSAMYLCASSAPPWYRTGQETQYFGPGTRLLVL.

CDR3 coding DNA: TGTGCCAGCAGTTACAAGGGGACAGGGGCGCGAGACACGCAGTATTTT. This sequence encodes CASSYKGTGARDTQYF. This rearrangement joins TRBV6-2 or TRBV6-3 to TRBJ2-3; 10 bases align to TRBD1. Germline V gives CDR1 MNHEY, CDR2 SVGEGT. This CDR3 has 16 amino acids. V lost 2 bases, J lost 9 bases, and 11 bases stayed unmatched.